This T cell receptor (beta chain) was retrieved from a study of beta chain features in type 1 diabetes. Whole-study findings and limits: Moderate but significant shortening of TCRB CDR3s was recorded in all four CD4+ subsets from Type 1 diabetes patients.

Trimming at V came to 0 bases and at J to 3 bases, leaving 4 bases not matched to a gene. Germline CDR1 SGHNT, CDR2 YYREEE (reference sequence). The CDR3 has 15 residues. Every isolated RNA sample was fully reverse transcribed, so sequencing captured expressed TCRB transcripts. The assay was immunoSEQ multiplex PCR, and TCRdb's table has in-frame clones only and misses some. The table records 680,000 or so clones, roughly 13% of them present only once. The table lists this clone with a few counts. Its antigen is unidentified. This receptor was obtained from a man younger than 30 with type 1 diabetes. The chain carries TRBV5-4 and TRBJ2-5, with 8 nucleotides matching TRBD1. The sample consisted of naive CD4+ T cells from blood. CDR3 coding DNA: TGTGCCAGCAGCTTGGTGTCAGGGGGCGAAGAGACCCAGTACTTC. Protein sequence: CASSLVSGGEETQYF.